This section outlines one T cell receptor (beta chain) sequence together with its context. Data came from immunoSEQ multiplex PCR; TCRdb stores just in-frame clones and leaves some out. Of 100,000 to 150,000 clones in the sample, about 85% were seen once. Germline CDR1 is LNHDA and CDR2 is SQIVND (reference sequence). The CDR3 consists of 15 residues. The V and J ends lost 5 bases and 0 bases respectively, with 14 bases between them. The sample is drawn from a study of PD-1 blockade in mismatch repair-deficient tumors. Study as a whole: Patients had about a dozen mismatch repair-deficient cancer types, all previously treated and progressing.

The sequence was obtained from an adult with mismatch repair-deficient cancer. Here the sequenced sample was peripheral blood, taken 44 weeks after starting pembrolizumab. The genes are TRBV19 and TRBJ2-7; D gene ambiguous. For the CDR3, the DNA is TGTGCCAGTAGTCCCGGGCCTTACAGCTCCTACGAGCAGTACTTC. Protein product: CASSPGPYSSYEQYF. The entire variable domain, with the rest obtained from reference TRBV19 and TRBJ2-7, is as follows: DGGITQSPKYLFRKEGQNVTLSCEQNLNHDAMYWYRQDPGQGLRLIYYSQIVNDFQKGDIAEGYSVSREKKESFPLTVTSAQKNPTAFYLCASSPGPYSSYEQYFGPGTRLTVT.